The T cell receptor beta chain under discussion was sequenced for a study of T cells in Graves' hyperthyroidism and ophthalmopathy. Study findings and constraints: Model predictions of ophthalmopathy came a median approximately 6.5 months before onset.

This clonotype appeared many times. Its specificity is unknown. Researchers took RNA transcripts and amplified the TCR beta CDR3 regions from them. The study used the HTBI primer set for a first-round RT-PCR of the TCR CDR3. TCRdb used MiXCR to reprocess the multiplex PCR reads, holding one entry per CDR3 protein. The sample shows around 700,000 distinct CDR3 sequences, around 20% of them seen only once. V was trimmed by 0 bases and J by 5 bases, leaving 4 bases between them. Germline V gene data show CDR1 as SGHNT and CDR2 as YENEEA. This CDR3 region has 12 residues. The rearrangement links TRBV11-3 to TRBJ2-5; D ambiguous. The sequencing sample was made of blood. The sequence came from a woman aged 45 to 65 with Graves' hyperthyroidism that later progressed to Graves' ophthalmopathy. CDR3 sequence: CASSLEGETQYF. DNA of the CDR3: TGTGCCAGCAGCTTAGAGGGTGAGACCCAGTACTTC.